This T cell receptor beta chain was identified in a study of shared clonotypes between healthy human individuals. Study-level results: For naive CD4 cells, around 5% of clonotypes were shared across a handful of donors.

The test was conducted at deep level. Study processing details: Junction-only sequences without quality scores came from ImmunoSEQ, so filtering differed. Generated by immunoSEQ multiplex PCR, the TCRdb table keeps only in-frame clones and is missing some. The V and J calls and the clone size are those of that table, but D and trimming were determined from the DNA. The sample lists some 1.5 million clones, approximately 98% occurring once. The CDR3 consists of 17 residues. Trimming removed 1 base from V and 0 bases from J, with 13 bases in between. Germline lookup yields CDR1 LGHNA and CDR2 YNFKEQ. Turning to this clone: Antigen specificity is unknown.

All donors were Caucasian adults living in Nashville, Tennessee. The sequence came from a man younger than 40 in good health. V and J are TRBV4-2 and TRBJ2-1, with D unresolved. Sequencing used naive CD4+ T cells sorted from blood. As for subset: CD45RA+ positively selected. CDR3 DNA sequence: TGTGCCAGCAGCCAAGCTTCGCGGAAAAACTCCTACAATGAGCAGTTCTTC. Its translation is CASSQASRKNSYNEQFF.